This entry concerns a single T cell receptor (beta chain). This specimen comes from a study of cytomegalovirus exposure and HLA in healthy donors. Use of 60 Vbeta and 13 Jbeta primers characterized the PCR. The assay was immunoSEQ multiplex PCR, and TCRdb's table has in-frame clones only and misses some. The sample gives about 120,000 clones, roughly 66% of which show up once; about 1.5% is in the top ten. This CDR3 contains 15 residues. The germline gives CDR1 SGHRS, CDR2 YFSETQ. V lost 8 bases and J lost 6; bases outside the gene matches: 8. The clonotype comes from a man younger than 30 in good health and CMV-seronegative. The chain joins TRBV5-1 to TRBJ2-1, with 13 bases matching TRBD2. Input material: PBMCs. CDR3 sequence (DNA): TGCGCCAGTGTGGGGGGACTAGCGGGACTCAATGAGCAGTTCTTC. Translated, it gives CASVGGLAGLNEQFF.